This TCR beta chain was sequenced during a study of T-cell memory formation after mild COVID-19. TCRdb itself ran the 5' RACE reads through MiXCR, one entry per CDR3 protein. The sample contains approximately 400,000 distinct CDR3 sequences, 20% to 30% of which appear only once. Study-wide results and caveats: Some responding clones appeared in pre-infection memory, suggesting cross-reactive memory joined.

Worth noting for this clonotype: Its target is unknown.

V dropped 0 bases and J dropped 4 bases, with 13 bases sitting between them. Germline assignment: CDR1 SGDLS and CDR2 YYNGEE. CDR3 length: 15 amino acids. The gene calls are TRBV9 and TRBJ1-2; perhaps TRBD1 as D (5 bases). This TCR was sampled from an adult woman who had mild COVID-19 (a few samples of this study predate the infection). Cell type and time point are not known. Sequencing input: PBMCs or a T cell subset sorted from them (not recorded which). The CDR3 here is CASSVAAGPSYGYTF. CDR3 sequence (DNA): TGTGCCAGCAGCGTAGCCGCGGGGCCGTCCTATGGCTACACCTTC. Looking up the rest from reference TRBV9 and TRBJ1-2 gives the full variable domain: DSGVTQTPKHLITATGQRVTLRCSPRSGDLSVYWYQQSLDQGLQFLIQYYNGEERAKGNILERFSAQQFPDLHSELNLSSLELGDSALYFCASSVAAGPSYGYTFGSGTRLTVV.